Listed below are T cell receptor beta chains from one sample, sequenced in a study of T cell repertoires in cytomegalovirus infection. TCRdb analysed the reads with MiXCR anew, one entry per CDR3 protein. The data contain around 750,000 distinct CDR3 sequences, less than 35% of them singletons. The antigens these receptors bind are not known. Material: cultured CD8+ T cells from PBMCs, obtained from culture after CMV antigen stimulation. The receptors come from a human donor in good health (CMV status not recorded). Some clones in this sample may be carry-over from other donors' samples. The CDR3 runs from the conserved cysteine through the conserved F or W. A D gene is named only where the DNA matches it firmly. Clone size is given for some rows only: seen once, a few or many times, or a class if the clone is expanded.

CDR3aa	CDR3nt	abundance	d_gene	v_gene	j_gene
CASSPYPAGGGTEAFF	TGTGCCAGCAGTCCATACCCCGCCGGGGGAGGGACTGAAGCTTTCTTT	many	-	TRBV27	TRBJ1-1
CASSFNSGTGPANYGYTF	TGCGCCAGCAGCTTCAATTCCGGGACAGGCCCTGCTAACTATGGCTACACCTTC	-	TRBD1	TRBV5-1	TRBJ1-2
CASIPRRGGADTQYF	TGTGCCAGCATCCCTAGGAGGGGAGGGGCAGATACGCAGTATTTT	-	TRBD2	TRBV6-2/TRBV6-3	TRBJ2-3
CSVEDPRATNEKLFF	TGCAGCGTTGAAGATCCGAGGGCAACTAATGAAAAACTGTTTTTT	-	-	TRBV29-1	TRBJ1-4
CASSYLGGEELFF	TGTGCCAGCAGTTACCTTGGGGGTGAGGAGCTGTTTTTT	few	-	TRBV12-3/TRBV12-4	TRBJ2-2
CASSRDRVLAEQFF	TGTGCCAGCAGCAGGGACAGGGTCCTCGCTGAGCAGTTCTTC	-	TRBD1	TRBV5-6	TRBJ2-1
CSASSGNMNTRFYEQYF	TGCAGTGCTAGCTCCGGGAACATGAACACTCGTTTCTACGAGCAGTACTTC	-	-	TRBV20-1	TRBJ2-7
CASSQEWAGGTSSYNEQFF	TGCGCCAGCAGCCAAGAGTGGGCGGGGGGTACCAGCTCCTACAATGAGCAGTTCTTC	few	TRBD2	TRBV4-3	TRBJ2-1
CASAGGQKPYQFF	TGTGCCAGCGCAGGGGGACAGAAGCCCTATCAGTTCTTC	-	TRBD1	TRBV10-3	TRBJ2-1
CASSQSPLAGGSNEQFF	TGCGCCAGCAGCCAATCCCCTCTAGCGGGGGGCTCCAATGAGCAGTTCTTC	-	TRBD2	TRBV4-1	TRBJ2-1
CASKAGLAGGLNTGELFF	TGTGCCAGCAAGGCGGGACTAGCGGGGGGGCTGAACACCGGGGAGCTGTTTTTT	few	TRBD2	TRBV12-3/TRBV12-4	TRBJ2-2
CASSPGTGSDQPQHF	TGTGCCAGCAGCCCCGGGACAGGGTCAGATCAGCCCCAGCATTTT	-	TRBD1	TRBV11-2	TRBJ1-5
CASSREGTGELFF	TGTGCCAGCAGCCGCGAGGGCACCGGGGAGCTGTTTTTT	-	-	TRBV6-5	TRBJ2-2
CASSTYMGGTEAFF	TGCGCCAGCAGCACTTACATGGGGGGAACTGAAGCTTTCTTT	-	-	TRBV5-1	TRBJ1-1
CASSYGPAGTEAFF	TGTGCCAGCAGTTACGGTCCGGCGGGCACTGAAGCTTTCTTT	-	-	TRBV6-8	TRBJ1-1
CASSLSARGILNEQFF	TGTGCCAGCAGTCTCTCAGCCAGGGGTATTTTGAATGAGCAGTTCTTC	-	-	TRBV27	TRBJ2-1
CASLDSSTNEKLFF	TGTGCCAGCCTGGACAGCTCAACTAATGAAAAACTGTTTTTT	-	-	TRBV6-2/TRBV6-3	TRBJ1-4
CASSLWGGRELFF	TGTGCCAGCAGTTTATGGGGTGGCCGGGAGCTGTTTTTT	-	-	TRBV27	TRBJ2-2
CSVLGLGNTEAFF	TGCAGCGTCCTGGGACTCGGTAACACTGAAGCTTTCTTT	-	-	TRBV29-1	TRBJ1-1
CASSHKGGSSYNEQFF	TGTGCCAGCAGCCACAAAGGGGGGTCCTCCTACAATGAGCAGTTCTTC	many	-	TRBV7-3	TRBJ2-1
CASSQGGQNTEAFF	TGCGCCAGCAGCCAGGGGGGGCAGAACACTGAAGCTTTCTTT	few	-	TRBV4-1	TRBJ1-1
CASSGLRQIGRHTEAFF	TGTGCCAGCTCGGGGTTACGACAGATCGGGAGGCACACTGAAGCTTTCTTT	-	-	TRBV13	TRBJ1-1
CASSELGYTEAFF	TGTGCCAGCAGTGAATTGGGATACACTGAAGCTTTCTTT	few	-	TRBV27	TRBJ1-1
CASSQDTGYLNYGYTF	TGCGCCAGCAGCCAAGATACCGGTTATCTTAACTATGGCTACACCTTC	-	-	TRBV4-1	TRBJ1-2
CASSQVSDTEAFF	TGTGCCAGCAGTCAGGTGTCGGACACTGAAGCTTTCTTT	-	-	TRBV27	TRBJ1-1
CASSIGPYSGNTIYF	TGTGCCAGTAGTATAGGACCTTACTCTGGAAACACCATATATTTT	few	-	TRBV19	TRBJ1-3
CARLGGLHNTEAFF	TGTGCCAGACTAGGGGGTCTACATAACACTGAAGCTTTCTTT	-	-	TRBV2	TRBJ1-1
CASSPPGKPEAFF	TGTGCCAGCAGCCCACCGGGAAAACCTGAAGCTTTCTTT	many	-	TRBV7-9	TRBJ1-1
CASRLGGQINQPQHF	TGTGCCAGCCGCCTGGGGGGACAAATAAATCAGCCCCAGCATTTT	-	-	TRBV2	TRBJ1-5
CSVDRGNTEAFF	TGCAGCGTTGACAGGGGGAACACTGAAGCTTTCTTT	-	-	TRBV29-1	TRBJ1-1
CASSTLTDTQYF	TGTGCCAGCAGTACTCTCACAGATACGCAGTATTTT	few	-	TRBV27	TRBJ2-3
CASITGFTEAFF	TGTGCCAGCATTACAGGATTCACTGAAGCTTTCTTT	few	-	TRBV12-3/TRBV12-4	TRBJ1-1
CASSQEYRLAGTDTQYF	TGTGCCAGCAGCCAAGAATACAGGCTAGCGGGCACAGATACGCAGTATTTT	-	TRBD2	TRBV4-2	TRBJ2-3
CSAYGQGEGGYGYTF	TGCAGTGCGTACGGACAGGGAGAGGGGGGTTATGGCTACACCTTC	-	TRBD1	TRBV20-1	TRBJ1-2
CASSLAPREQFF	TGTGCCAGCAGCTTAGCGCCGAGAGAGCAGTTCTTC	few	-	TRBV7-9	TRBJ2-1
CALRAADTQYF	TGTGCCCTCAGGGCGGCAGATACGCAGTATTTT	-	-	TRBV28	TRBJ2-3
CASSSLPDEQFF	TGTGCCAGCAGTTCACTCCCGGATGAGCAGTTCTTC	-	-	TRBV12-3/TRBV12-4	TRBJ2-1
CSARAGSYNEQFF	TGCAGTGCTAGGGCAGGGTCCTACAATGAGCAGTTCTTC	few	-	TRBV20-1	TRBJ2-1
CASSIRVPSTDTQYF	TGTGCCAGTAGTATCCGGGTACCTAGCACAGATACGCAGTATTTT	-	-	TRBV19	TRBJ2-3
CASSFNHWDGEETQYF	TGTGCCAGCAGTTTCAACCACTGGGACGGGGAAGAGACCCAGTACTTC	few	-	TRBV6-5	TRBJ2-5
CASSFYTYPMNTEAFF	TGTGCCAGCAGCTTCTACACATACCCTATGAACACTGAAGCTTTCTTT	-	-	TRBV3-1	TRBJ1-1
CASSFRVMPTGELFF	TGTGCCAGCAGTTTTAGAGTTATGCCCACCGGGGAGCTGTTTTTT	few	-	TRBV12-3/TRBV12-4	TRBJ2-2
CASSLEGRSETQYF	TGCGCCAGCAGCTTGGAGGGTAGGTCGGAGACCCAGTACTTC	few	-	TRBV5-1	TRBJ2-5
CASSITGELAKNIQYF	TGCGCCAGCAGCATAACAGGAGAATTGGCCAAAAACATTCAGTACTTC	-	-	TRBV5-1	TRBJ2-4
CATRGRPTGKAFF	TGTGCCACCCGAGGTCGGCCTACCGGGAAAGCTTTCTTT	many	-	TRBV2	TRBJ1-1